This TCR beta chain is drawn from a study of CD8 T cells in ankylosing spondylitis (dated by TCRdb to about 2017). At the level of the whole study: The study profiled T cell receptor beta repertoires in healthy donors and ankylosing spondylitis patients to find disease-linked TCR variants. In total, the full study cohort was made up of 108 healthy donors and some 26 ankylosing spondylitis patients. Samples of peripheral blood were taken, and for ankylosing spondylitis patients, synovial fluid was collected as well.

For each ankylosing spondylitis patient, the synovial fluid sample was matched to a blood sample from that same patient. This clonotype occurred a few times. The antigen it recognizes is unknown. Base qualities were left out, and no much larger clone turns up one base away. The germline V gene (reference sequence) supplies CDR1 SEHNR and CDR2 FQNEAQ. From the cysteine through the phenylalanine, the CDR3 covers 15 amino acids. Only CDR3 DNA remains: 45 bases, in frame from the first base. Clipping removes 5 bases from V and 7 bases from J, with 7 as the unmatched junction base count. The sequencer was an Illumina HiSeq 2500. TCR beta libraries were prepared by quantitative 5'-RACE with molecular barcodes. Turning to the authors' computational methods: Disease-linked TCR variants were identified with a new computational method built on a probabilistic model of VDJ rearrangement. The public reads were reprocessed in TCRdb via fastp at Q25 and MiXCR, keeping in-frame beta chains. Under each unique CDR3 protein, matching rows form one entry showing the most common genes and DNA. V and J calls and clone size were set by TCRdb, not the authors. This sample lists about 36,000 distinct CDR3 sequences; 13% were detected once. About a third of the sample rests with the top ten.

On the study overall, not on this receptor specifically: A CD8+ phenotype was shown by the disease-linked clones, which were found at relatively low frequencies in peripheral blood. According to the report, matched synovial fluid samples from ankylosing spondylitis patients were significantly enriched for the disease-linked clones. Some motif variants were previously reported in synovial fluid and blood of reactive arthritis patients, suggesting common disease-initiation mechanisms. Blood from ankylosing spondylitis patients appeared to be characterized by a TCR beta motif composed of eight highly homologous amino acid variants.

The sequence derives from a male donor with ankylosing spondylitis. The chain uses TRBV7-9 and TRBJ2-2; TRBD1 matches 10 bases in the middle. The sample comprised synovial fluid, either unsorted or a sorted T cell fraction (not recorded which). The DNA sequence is TGTGCCAGCAGCCGCAGACAGGGGGCGAGCGGGGAGCTGTTTTTT. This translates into CASSRRQGASGELFF.